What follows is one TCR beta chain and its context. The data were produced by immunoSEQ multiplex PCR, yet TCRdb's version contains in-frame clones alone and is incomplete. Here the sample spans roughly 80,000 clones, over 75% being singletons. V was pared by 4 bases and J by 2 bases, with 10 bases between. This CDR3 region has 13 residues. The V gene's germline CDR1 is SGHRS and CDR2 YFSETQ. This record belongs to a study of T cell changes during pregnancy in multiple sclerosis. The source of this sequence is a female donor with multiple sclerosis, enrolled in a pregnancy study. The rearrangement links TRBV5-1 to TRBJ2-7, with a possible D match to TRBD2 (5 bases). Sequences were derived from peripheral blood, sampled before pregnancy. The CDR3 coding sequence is TGCGCCAGCAGCGTAGGACTTACCTACGAGCAGTACTTC. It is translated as CASSVGLTYEQYF.